A single sample is the source of the 4 T cell receptor beta chains below, sequenced in a study of glioma-infiltrating T cells after dendritic cell vaccination. Time point in this sample: after dendritic cell vaccination, including at tumor progression/relapse. Generated by immunoSEQ multiplex PCR, the TCRdb table keeps only in-frame clones and is missing some. The repertoire has almost 90,000 clones, 75% to 90% of them found once; the top ten carry 6% to 7.5%. Material: blood, obtained after dendritic cell vaccination. All receptors derive from a human donor with glioblastoma.

V usage is TRBV4-1 and J usage is TRBJ2-5, with 7 nucleotides matching TRBD2. J was trimmed by 5 bases and V by 5 bases; bases with no gene match: 8. Per germline, CDR1 MGHRA and CDR2 YSYEKL. The CDR3 has 14 amino acids. The CDR3 region has the DNA TGCGCCAGCAGCTGGAGGGAGGGAGGTGAGACCCAGTACTTC. This encodes CASSWREGGETQYF.

About this clone: A junction boundary mismatches the germline segment, possibly from a read error. The chain combines TRBV2 with TRBJ2-1; 7 positions agree with TRBD1. Germline V lookup: CDR1 SNHLY, CDR2 FYNNEI. This CDR3 comprises 14 residues. DNA of the CDR3: TGTGCCAGCAGGGAAGGGACAGATTACAATGAGCAGTTCTTC. This sequence encodes CASREGTDYNEQFF.

V and J are TRBV10-3 and TRBJ1-2; 7 positions match TRBD1. V shed 8 bases, J shed 3 bases, and the junction held 6 bases outside the gene matches. The CDR3 consists of 13 residues. Germline lookup yields CDR1 ENHRY and CDR2 SYGVKD. DNA of the CDR3: TGTGCCATCTGGACAGGAGAGGACTATGGCTACACCTTC. It encodes CAIWTGEDYGYTF.

The chain uses TRBV29-1 and TRBJ2-5; 9 nucleotides agree with TRBD1. Germline CDR1 and CDR2: SQVTM and ANQGSEA. Trimming removed 4 bases from V and 6 bases from J; junction bases left unmatched: 9. This CDR3 has 14 residues. The CDR3 is CSVVRTGDTKTQYF. The CDR3 DNA reads as TGCAGCGTTGTAAGGACAGGGGACACAAAGACCCAGTACTTC.